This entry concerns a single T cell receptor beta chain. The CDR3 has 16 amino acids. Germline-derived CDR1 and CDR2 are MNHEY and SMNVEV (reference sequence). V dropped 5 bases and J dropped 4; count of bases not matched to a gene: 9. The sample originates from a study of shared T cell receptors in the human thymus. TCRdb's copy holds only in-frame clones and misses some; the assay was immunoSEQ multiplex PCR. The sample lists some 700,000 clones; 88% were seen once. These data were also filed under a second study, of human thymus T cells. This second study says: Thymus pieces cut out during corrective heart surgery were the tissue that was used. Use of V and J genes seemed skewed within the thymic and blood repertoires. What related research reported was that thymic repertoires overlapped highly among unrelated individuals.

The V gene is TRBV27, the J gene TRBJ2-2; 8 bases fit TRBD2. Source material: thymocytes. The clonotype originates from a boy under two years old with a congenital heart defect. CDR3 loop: CASSTTTSAGTGELFF. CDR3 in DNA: TGTGCCAGCAGTACGACGACTAGCGCAGGCACCGGGGAGCTGTTTTTT.